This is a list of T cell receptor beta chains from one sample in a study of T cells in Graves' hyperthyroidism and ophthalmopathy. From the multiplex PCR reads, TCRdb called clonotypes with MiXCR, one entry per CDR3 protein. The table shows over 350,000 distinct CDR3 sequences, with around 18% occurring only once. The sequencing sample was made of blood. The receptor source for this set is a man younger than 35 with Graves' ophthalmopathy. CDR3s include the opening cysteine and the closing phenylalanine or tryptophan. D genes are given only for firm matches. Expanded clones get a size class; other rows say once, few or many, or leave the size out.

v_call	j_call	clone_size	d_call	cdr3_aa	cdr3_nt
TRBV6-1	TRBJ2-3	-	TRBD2	CASSEYSSASGGPDTQYF	TGTGCCAGCAGTGAATATAGTTCGGCTAGCGGGGGGCCAGATACGCAGTATTTT
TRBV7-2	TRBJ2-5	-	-	CASSPLEGGRETQYF	TGTGCCAGCAGCCCCCTCGAGGGGGGCAGGGAGACCCAGTACTTC
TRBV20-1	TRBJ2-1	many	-	CSARDNRGSSYNEQFF	TGCAGTGCTAGAGATAACCGGGGGAGCTCCTACAATGAGCAGTTCTTC
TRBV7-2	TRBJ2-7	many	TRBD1	CASSLAGSGQLKVYEQYF	TGTGCCAGCAGCTTGGCTGGGTCGGGACAGCTTAAGGTATACGAGCAGTACTTC
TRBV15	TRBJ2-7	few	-	CATSRPANRAAGGDEQYF	TGTGCCACCAGCAGACCTGCGAACCGAGCAGCCGGAGGGGACGAGCAGTACTTC
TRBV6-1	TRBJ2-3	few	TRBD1	CASSEARGTGGTTDTQYF	TGTGCCAGCAGTGAAGCGCGGGGGACAGGGGGCACCACAGATACGCAGTATTTT
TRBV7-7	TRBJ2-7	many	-	CASSSQQGYEQYF	TGTGCTAGCAGCTCCCAGCAGGGCTACGAGCAGTACTTC
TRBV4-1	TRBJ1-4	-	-	CASSQDGTGQDEKLFF	TGCGCCAGCAGCCAAGATGGTACGGGGCAGGATGAAAAACTGTTTTTT
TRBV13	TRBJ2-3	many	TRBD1	CASSDRGRVDTQYF	TGTGCCAGCAGCGACAGGGGGCGAGTAGATACGCAGTATTTT
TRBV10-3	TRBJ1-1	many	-	CAISDGSRGKAFF	TGTGCCATCAGTGATGGGAGTCGGGGTAAAGCTTTCTTT